The rows below give T cell receptor beta chains drawn from one sample of a study of T cell responses to AZD1222 COVID-19 vaccine. Only in-frame clones appear in the TCRdb table, and some are missing; sequencing was by immunoSEQ multiplex PCR. This table has about 120,000 clones, about 88% appearing once. This specimen was peripheral blood, taken 28 days after the second AZD1222 dose. Source of these receptors: an adult who received the AZD1222 COVID-19 vaccine. Each CDR3 is given with its conserved first and last residue. Fields, in order: clone size, V gene, J gene, D gene, CDR3 DNA, CDR3 protein. A D gene is named only where the DNA matches it firmly. Expanded clones are given a class, and other clones once, few, many or no size at all.

size: NA; V: TRBV6-2/TRBV6-3; J: TRBJ1-4; D: NA; DNA: TGTGCCAGCAGCGCTTGGGACGGCCGTTTTAATGAAAAACTGTTTTTT; CDR3: CASSAWDGRFNEKLFF
size: NA; V: TRBV7-9; J: TRBJ2-5; D: NA; DNA: TGTGCCAGCAGCCCCGGTGGGGGGGCGGAGACCCAGTACTTC; CDR3: CASSPGGGAETQYF
size: few; V: TRBV12-3/TRBV12-4; J: TRBJ1-1; D: NA; DNA: TGTGCCAGCAGTTTACGACGCACTGAAGCTTTCTTT; CDR3: CASSLRRTEAFF
size: NA; V: TRBV28; J: TRBJ1-4; D: NA; DNA: TGTGCCAGCAGAACCGGTGGGGGGGGTGCGGAAAAACTGTTTTTT; CDR3: CASRTGGGGAEKLFF
size: NA; V: TRBV30; J: TRBJ1-4; D: NA; DNA: TGTGCCTGGAGTGTACGGCGGGGAGTAAGCGAAAAACTGTTTTTT; CDR3: CAWSVRRGVSEKLFF
size: NA; V: TRBV5-1; J: TRBJ2-3; D: NA; DNA: TGCGCCAGCAGAAAGACTGCTGTCATAGATACGCAGTATTTT; CDR3: CASRKTAVIDTQYF
size: once; V: TRBV7-2; J: TRBJ1-4; D: TRBD1; DNA: TGTGCCAGCAGCTCTCAAGCCGGGACAGGGGGCAGACTGTTTTTT; CDR3: CASSSQAGTGGRLFF
size: NA; V: TRBV7-2; J: TRBJ2-5; D: TRBD2; DNA: TGTGCCAGCAGCCGCGGGGGGGCACTTCAACAAGAGACCCAGTACTTC; CDR3: CASSRGGALQQETQYF
size: NA; V: TRBV6-5; J: TRBJ1-3; D: NA; DNA: TGTGCCAGCAGTTATACACAACACTCTGGAAACACCATATATTTT; CDR3: CASSYTQHSGNTIYF
size: NA; V: TRBV11-3; J: TRBJ2-7; D: NA; DNA: TGTGCCAGCAACCCAACCCACCCCAGCAGCGAGCAGTACTTC; CDR3: CASNPTHPSSEQYF
size: once; V: TRBV7-8; J: TRBJ1-5; D: NA; DNA: TGTGCCAGCAGCCGAGGACATCTAGGTGGCCAGCCCCAGCATTTT; CDR3: CASSRGHLGGQPQHF
size: NA; V: TRBV19; J: TRBJ1-4; D: NA; DNA: TGTGCGTCCCGAGAGGGCCAGGTGAATGAAAAACTGTTTTTT; CDR3: CASREGQVNEKLFF
size: NA; V: TRBV15; J: TRBJ1-2; D: NA; DNA: TGTGCCACCAGTCCTTATGAGGGATCGGCTACGGATGGCTACACCTTC; CDR3: CATSPYEGSATDGYTF